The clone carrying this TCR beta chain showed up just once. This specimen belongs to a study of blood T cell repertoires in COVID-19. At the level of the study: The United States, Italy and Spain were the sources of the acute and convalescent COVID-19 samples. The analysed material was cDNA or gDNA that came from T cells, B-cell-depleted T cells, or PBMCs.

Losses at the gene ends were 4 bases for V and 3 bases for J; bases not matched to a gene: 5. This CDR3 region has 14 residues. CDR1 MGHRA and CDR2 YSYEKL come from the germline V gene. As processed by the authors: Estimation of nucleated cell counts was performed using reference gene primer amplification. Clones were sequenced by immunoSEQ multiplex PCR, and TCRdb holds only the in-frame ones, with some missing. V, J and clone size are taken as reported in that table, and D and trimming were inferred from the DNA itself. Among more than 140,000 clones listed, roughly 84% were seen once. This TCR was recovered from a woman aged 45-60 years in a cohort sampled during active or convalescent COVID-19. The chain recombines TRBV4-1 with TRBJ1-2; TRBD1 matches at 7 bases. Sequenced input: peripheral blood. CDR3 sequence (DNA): TGCGCCAGCAGCCGGCCGGGACAGTACTATGGCTACACCTTC. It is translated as CASSRPGQYYGYTF.